The source of this T cell receptor beta chain is a study of shared clonotypes between healthy human individuals. A single count supports this clone. Data came from immunoSEQ multiplex PCR; TCRdb stores just in-frame clones and leaves some out. The sample includes about 500,000 clones, about 74% of them seen just once. CDR1 KGHSH and CDR2 LQKENI come from the germline V gene. The CDR3 is 13 residues long. V was cut by 6 bases and J by 5 bases, with 11 bases left in between. This clonotype originated in a woman in her thirties or forties in good health. Some clones in this sample may be carry-over from other donors' samples. The chain carries TRBV18 and TRBJ2-1; D unclear. The sequencing sample was made of PBMCs. CDR3 loop: CASSLGENNEQFF. The CDR3 nucleotides read TGTGCCAGCTCCCTCGGAGAAAACAATGAGCAGTTCTTC.